One sample yielded the 11 T cell receptor beta chains listed below, sequenced in a study of blood T cell repertoires in COVID-19 (dated by TCRdb to 2019 to 2021). Library preparation employed the immunoSEQ multiplex PCR assay. TCRdb re-hosts the immuneACCESS table, in-frame sequences only. Its copies lack some clones; in the studies checked, an unresolved V gene accounts for under half of them, and the cause for the rest is not known. This sample comprises 150,000 or so clones, more than 70% of them detected only once. The leading ten clones occupy about 2.3% of the sample. Sequencing was performed on peripheral blood. Source of these receptors: a human donor in a cohort sampled during active COVID-19.

This chain uses TRBV14 with TRBJ1-2; weak D call: TRBD1 (6 bases). CDR1 is SGHDN, CDR2 FVKESK, per germline. The CDR3 spans 17 residues. V gave up 0 bases and J gave up 1 base, with 15 bases separating them. CDR3 coding DNA: TGTGCCAGCAGCCAAGATAAACAGGGAAGGGGTAACTATGGCTACACCTTC. Its protein is CASSQDKQGRGNYGYTF.

This chain connects TRBV20-1 to TRBJ2-5, with a possible D match to TRBD2 (5 bases). This CDR3 is built from 13 residues. V was shortened by 3 bases and J by 3 bases, with 11 bases between the two germline ends. Germline V gene data show CDR1 as DFQATT and CDR2 as SNEGSKA (reference sequence). For the CDR3, the DNA is TGCAGTGCTAGTGGCGCGGGTAAAGAGACCCAGTACTTC. It codes for CSASGAGKETQYF.

The genes are TRBV9 and TRBJ2-7, with D perhaps matching TRBD1 (6 bases). The germline gives CDR1 SGDLS, CDR2 YYNGEE. This CDR3 spans 14 amino acids. V was trimmed by 7 bases and J by 3 bases, leaving 17 bases between them. The CDR3 sequence: CASGVSGTSYEQYF. The CDR3 DNA reads as TGTGCCAGCGGGGTCTCCGGGACAAGCTACGAGCAGTACTTC.

For this clone: One end of the junction does not line up with germline, which may come from a read error. The same CDR3 also results from other DNA sequences found in this sample. The chain couples TRBV3-1 (or the pseudogene TRBV3-2) to TRBJ2-1; D possibly corresponds to TRBD2 (5 bases). Germline V gives CDR1 LGHDT, CDR2 YNNKEL (reference sequence). The CDR3 consists of 13 residues. CDR3 residues: CASSSASMGEQFF. The CDR3 nucleotides are TGTGCTAGCAGCTCCGCTAGCATGGGTGAGCAGTTCTTC.

The V call is TRBV9, the J call TRBJ2-1, with D maybe TRBD1 (5 bases). Trimming removed 0 bases at V and 4 bases at J, with 11 bases between. Germline CDR1 and CDR2: SGDLS and YYNGEE. This CDR3 has 15 residues. The CDR3 DNA is TGTGCCAGCAGCGTAGAGGGGCGGTTTTACAATGAGCAGTTCTTC. Residues: CASSVEGRFYNEQFF.

This chain joins TRBV9 and TRBJ2-3, with D possibly being TRBD2 (5 bases). From germline, CDR1 is SGDLS and CDR2 YYNGEE. V lost 0 bases and J 0 bases, leaving 11 bases between the germline ends. The CDR3 consists of 16 residues. CDR3: CASSVGAADSTDTQYF. As DNA, the CDR3 is TGTGCCAGCAGCGTAGGAGCGGCAGATAGCACAGATACGCAGTATTTT.

Regarding this clone: A read error may produce the germline difference seen at one junction end. The gene calls are TRBV7-7 and TRBJ2-1, with 7 bases identical to TRBD1. There are 16 residues in the CDR3. Germline CDR1 is SSHAT and CDR2 is FNYEAQ (reference sequence). CDR3 coding DNA: TGTGCTAGCAGCTTAGAAAGACAGGGAGAGGGCAATGAGCAGTTCTTC. Its protein is CASSLERQGEGNEQFF.

The rearrangement uses TRBV10-2 and TRBJ2-5; 11 bases align to TRBD2. This CDR3 region has 15 residues. The germline gives CDR1 WSHSY, CDR2 SAAADI. V shed 2 bases, J shed 2 bases, and the junction held 1 base outside the gene matches. The CDR3 sequence is CASSELAGGQETQYF. DNA of the CDR3: TGCGCCAGCAGTGAGCTAGCGGGAGGTCAAGAGACCCAGTACTTC.

The CDR3 DNA reads as TGTGCCACCAGTGAGGGGACAGGGTTTACGAAGGACGGGGAGCTGTTTTTT. Translated: CATSEGTGFTKDGELFF. The rearrangement uses TRBV24-1 and TRBJ2-2; 9 bases align to TRBD1. With V trimmed by 4 bases and J by 7 bases, 12 bases remained unmatched. Per germline, CDR1 KGHDR and CDR2 SFDVKD. The CDR3 has 17 residues.

This chain joins TRBV19 and TRBJ1-3; D is unclear. Per germline, CDR1 LNHDA and CDR2 SQIVND (reference sequence). The length of the CDR3 is 14 residues. V was clipped by 3 bases and J by 8 bases, with 14 bases between them. CDR3 in DNA: TGTGCCAGTAGTATCCCCGGGGATAGGGACACCATATATTTT. Encoded protein: CASSIPGDRDTIYF.

The gene calls are TRBV3-1 (or the pseudogene TRBV3-2) and TRBJ2-3; perhaps TRBD2 as D (5 bases). CDR1 and CDR2 (germline): LGHDT, YNNKEL (reference sequence). Trimming left V 1 base short and J 2 bases short, with 10 bases between. This CDR3 has 15 amino acids. The CDR3 protein is CASSQVGAVTDTQYF. The CDR3 DNA follows: TGTGCCAGCAGCCAAGTCGGAGCGGTCACAGATACGCAGTATTTT.